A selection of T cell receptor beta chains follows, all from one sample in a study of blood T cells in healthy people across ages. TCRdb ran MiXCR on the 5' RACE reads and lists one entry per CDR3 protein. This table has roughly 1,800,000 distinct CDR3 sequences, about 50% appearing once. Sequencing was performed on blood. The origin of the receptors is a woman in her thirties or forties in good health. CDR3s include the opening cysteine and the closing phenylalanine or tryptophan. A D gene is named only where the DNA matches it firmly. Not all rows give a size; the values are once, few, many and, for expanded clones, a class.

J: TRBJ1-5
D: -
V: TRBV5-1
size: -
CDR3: CASSEGGKNQPQHF
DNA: TGCGCCAGCAGCGAGGGGGGGAAGAATCAGCCCCAGCATTTT

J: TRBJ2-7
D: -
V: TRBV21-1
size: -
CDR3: CASSSVWTSGGYEQYF
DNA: TGTGCCAGCAGCTCGGTGTGGACTAGCGGGGGGTACGAGCAGTACTTC

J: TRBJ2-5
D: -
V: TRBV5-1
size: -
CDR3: CASCPGGHMGGETQYF
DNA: TGCGCCAGCTGTCCAGGGGGACACATGGGGGGAGAGACCCAGTACTTC

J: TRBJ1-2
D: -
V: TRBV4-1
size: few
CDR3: CASSQGTLNLYGYTF
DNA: TGCGCCAGCAGCCAAGGGACACTAAACCTCTATGGCTACACCTTC

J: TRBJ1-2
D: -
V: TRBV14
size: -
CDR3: CASSQRSGGIYGYTF
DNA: TGTGCCAGCAGCCAAAGGTCCGGGGGGATCTATGGCTACACCTTC

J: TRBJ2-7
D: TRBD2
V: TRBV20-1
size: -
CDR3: CSARAERGESYELYF
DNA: TGCAGTGCTAGAGCGGAACGGGGGGAGTCCTACGAGCTGTACTTC

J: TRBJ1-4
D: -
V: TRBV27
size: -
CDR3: CASSMSAFGATNEKLFF
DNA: TGTGCCAGCAGTATGAGCGCGTTTGGGGCAACTAATGAAAAACTGTTTTTT

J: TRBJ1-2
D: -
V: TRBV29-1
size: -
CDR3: CSVESGGADYGYTF
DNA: TGCAGCGTTGAATCGGGAGGGGCCGACTATGGCTACACCTTC

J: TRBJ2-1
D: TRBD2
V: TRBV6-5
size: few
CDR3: CASSYGIPGTSGGGNEQFF
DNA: TGTGCCAGCAGTTACGGGATACCTGGTACTAGCGGGGGAGGGAATGAGCAGTTCTTC

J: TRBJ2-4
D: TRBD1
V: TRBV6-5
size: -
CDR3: CASSYSGQGSSKNIQYF
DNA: TGTGCCAGCAGTTACTCGGGACAGGGAAGTTCCAAAAACATTCAGTACTTC

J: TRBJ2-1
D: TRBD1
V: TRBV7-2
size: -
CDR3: CASLTPDRYNEQFF
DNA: TGTGCCAGCCTCACACCGGACAGGTACAATGAGCAGTTCTTC

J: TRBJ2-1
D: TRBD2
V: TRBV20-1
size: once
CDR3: CSASDGTSGGYNEQFF
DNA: TGCAGTGCTAGTGATGGGACTAGCGGGGGCTACAATGAGCAGTTCTTC

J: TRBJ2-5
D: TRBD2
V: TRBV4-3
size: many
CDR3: CASSQDLGGGQETQYF
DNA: TGCGCCAGCAGCCAAGATCTGGGCGGGGGACAAGAGACCCAGTACTTC